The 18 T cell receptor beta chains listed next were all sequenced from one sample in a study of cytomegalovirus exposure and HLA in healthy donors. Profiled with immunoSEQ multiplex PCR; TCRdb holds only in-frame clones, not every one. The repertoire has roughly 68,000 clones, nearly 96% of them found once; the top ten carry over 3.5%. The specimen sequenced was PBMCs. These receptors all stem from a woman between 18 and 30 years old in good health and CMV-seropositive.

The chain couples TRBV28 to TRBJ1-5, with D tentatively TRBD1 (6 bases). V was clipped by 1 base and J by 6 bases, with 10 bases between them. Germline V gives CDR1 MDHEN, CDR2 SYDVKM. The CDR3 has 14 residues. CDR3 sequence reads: CASSLYRVGQPQHF. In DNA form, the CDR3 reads TGTGCCAGCAGTTTATACAGGGTGGGTCAGCCCCAGCATTTT.

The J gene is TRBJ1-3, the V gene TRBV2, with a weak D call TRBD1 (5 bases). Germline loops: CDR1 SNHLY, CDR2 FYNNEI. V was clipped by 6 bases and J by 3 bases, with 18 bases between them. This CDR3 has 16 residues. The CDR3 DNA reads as TGTGCCAGCAGAGACCTAACAGGTTATGATGGAAACACCATATATTTT. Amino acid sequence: CASRDLTGYDGNTIYF.

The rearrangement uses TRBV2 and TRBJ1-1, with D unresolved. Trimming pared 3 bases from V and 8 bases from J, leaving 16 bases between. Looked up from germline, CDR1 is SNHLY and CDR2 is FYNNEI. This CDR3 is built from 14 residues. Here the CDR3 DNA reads TGTGCCAGCAGTGACATTTGGCCCCACCCGGAAGCTTTCTTT. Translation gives CASSDIWPHPEAFF.

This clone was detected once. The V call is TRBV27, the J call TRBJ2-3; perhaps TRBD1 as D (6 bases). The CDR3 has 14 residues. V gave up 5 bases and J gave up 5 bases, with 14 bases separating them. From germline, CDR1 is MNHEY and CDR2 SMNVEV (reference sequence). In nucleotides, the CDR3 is TGTGCCAGCAGTCCCCAGGGGTGGTTAGATACGCAGTATTTT. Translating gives CASSPQGWLDTQYF.

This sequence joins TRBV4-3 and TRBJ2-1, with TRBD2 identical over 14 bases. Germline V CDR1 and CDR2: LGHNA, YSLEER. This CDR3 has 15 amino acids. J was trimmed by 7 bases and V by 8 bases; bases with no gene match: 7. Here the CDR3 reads CASGPTSGRVNEQFF. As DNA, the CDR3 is TGCGCCAGCGGGCCGACTAGCGGGAGGGTAAATGAGCAGTTCTTC.

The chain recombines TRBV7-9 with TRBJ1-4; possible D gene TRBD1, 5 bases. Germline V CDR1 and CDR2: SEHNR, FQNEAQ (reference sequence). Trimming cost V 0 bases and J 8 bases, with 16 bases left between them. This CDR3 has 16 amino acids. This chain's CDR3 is CASSLAAGIGGEKLFF. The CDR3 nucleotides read TGTGCCAGCAGCTTAGCAGCAGGGATCGGGGGAGAAAAACTGTTTTTT.

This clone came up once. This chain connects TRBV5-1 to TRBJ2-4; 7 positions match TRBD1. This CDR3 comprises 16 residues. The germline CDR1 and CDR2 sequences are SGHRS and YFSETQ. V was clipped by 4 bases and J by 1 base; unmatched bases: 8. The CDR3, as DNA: TGCGCCAGCAGCCAATTACAGGGGACCGCCAAAAACATTCAGTACTTC. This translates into CASSQLQGTAKNIQYF.

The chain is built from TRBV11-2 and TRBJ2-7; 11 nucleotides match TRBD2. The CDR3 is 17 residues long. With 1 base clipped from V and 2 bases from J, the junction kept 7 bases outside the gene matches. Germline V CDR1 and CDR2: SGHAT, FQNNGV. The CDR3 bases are TGTGCCAGCAGCTTAGGGGGACTAGCGGACCACGCCTACGAGCAGTACTTC. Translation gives CASSLGGLADHAYEQYF.

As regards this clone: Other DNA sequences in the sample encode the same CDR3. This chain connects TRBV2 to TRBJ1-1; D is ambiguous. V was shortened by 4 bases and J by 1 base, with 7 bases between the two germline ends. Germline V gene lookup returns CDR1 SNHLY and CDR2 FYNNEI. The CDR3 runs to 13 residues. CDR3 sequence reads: CASSGPGNTEAFF. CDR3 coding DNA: TGTGCCAGCAGTGGTCCAGGGAACACTGAAGCTTTCTTT.

The CDR3 sequence is CSVAGTSGSNEQFF. CDR3 bases: TGCAGCGTTGCCGGGACTAGCGGGAGTAATGAGCAGTTCTTC. The chain joins TRBV29-1 to TRBJ2-1; TRBD2 agrees at 14 bases. Germline loops: CDR1 SQVTM, CDR2 ANQGSEA. V dropped 4 bases and J dropped 7; count of bases not matched to a gene: 3. The CDR3 runs 14 residues.

The CDR3 DNA sequence: TGCAGCGCAGGGACTAGCGAAGCCTACAATGAGCAGTTCTTC. Protein sequence: CSAGTSEAYNEQFF. The chain carries TRBV29-1 and TRBJ2-1, with 10 bases fitting TRBD2. Germline loops: CDR1 SQVTM, CDR2 ANQGSEA. CDR3 size: 14 residues. V lost 7 bases and J lost 2; bases outside the gene matches: 5.

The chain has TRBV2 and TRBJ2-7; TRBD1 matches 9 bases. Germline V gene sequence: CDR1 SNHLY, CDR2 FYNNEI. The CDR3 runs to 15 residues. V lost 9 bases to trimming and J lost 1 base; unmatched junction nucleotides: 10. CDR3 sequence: CASLRDRVGSYEQYF. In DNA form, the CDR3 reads TGTGCCAGTCTCCGGGACAGGGTGGGATCCTACGAGCAGTACTTC.

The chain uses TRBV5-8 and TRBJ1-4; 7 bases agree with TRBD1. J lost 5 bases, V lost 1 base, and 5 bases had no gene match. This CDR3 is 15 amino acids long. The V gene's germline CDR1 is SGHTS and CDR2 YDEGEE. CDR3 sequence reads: CASSLSQGLNEKLFF. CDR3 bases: TGTGCCAGCAGCTTGTCACAGGGGCTCAATGAAAAACTGTTTTTT.

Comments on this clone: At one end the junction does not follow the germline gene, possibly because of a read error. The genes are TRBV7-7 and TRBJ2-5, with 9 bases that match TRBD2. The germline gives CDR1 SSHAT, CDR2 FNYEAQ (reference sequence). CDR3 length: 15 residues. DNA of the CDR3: TGTGCTAGCAGCTTTGACGCGGGAGGGCCGGAGACCCAGTACTTC. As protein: CASSFDAGGPETQYF.

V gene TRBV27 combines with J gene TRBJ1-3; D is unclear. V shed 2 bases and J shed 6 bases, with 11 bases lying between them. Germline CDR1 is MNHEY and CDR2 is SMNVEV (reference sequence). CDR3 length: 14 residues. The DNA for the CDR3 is TGTGCCAGCAGTTTACGAGGGCCCGAAAACACCATATATTTT. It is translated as CASSLRGPENTIYF.

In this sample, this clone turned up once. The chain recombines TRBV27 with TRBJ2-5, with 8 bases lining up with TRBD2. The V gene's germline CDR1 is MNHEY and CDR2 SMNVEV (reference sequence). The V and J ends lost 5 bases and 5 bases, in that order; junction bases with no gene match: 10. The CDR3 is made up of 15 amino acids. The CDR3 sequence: CASSAFAGGKETQYF. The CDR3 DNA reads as TGTGCCAGCAGTGCCTTTGCGGGAGGAAAGGAGACCCAGTACTTC.

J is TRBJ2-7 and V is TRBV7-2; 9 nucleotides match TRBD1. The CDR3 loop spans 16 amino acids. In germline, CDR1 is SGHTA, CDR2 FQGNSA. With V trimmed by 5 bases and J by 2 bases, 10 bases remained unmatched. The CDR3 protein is CASSPRLGTGTYEQYF. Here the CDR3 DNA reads TGTGCCAGCAGCCCACGACTAGGGACAGGGACCTACGAGCAGTACTTC.

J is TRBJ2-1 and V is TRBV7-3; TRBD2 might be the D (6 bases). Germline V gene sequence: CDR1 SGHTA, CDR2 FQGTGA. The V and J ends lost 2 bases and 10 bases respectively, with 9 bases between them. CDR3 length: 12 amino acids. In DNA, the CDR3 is TGTGCCAGCAGCTTAGTCGGGGGAGAGCAGTTCTTC. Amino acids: CASSLVGGEQFF.